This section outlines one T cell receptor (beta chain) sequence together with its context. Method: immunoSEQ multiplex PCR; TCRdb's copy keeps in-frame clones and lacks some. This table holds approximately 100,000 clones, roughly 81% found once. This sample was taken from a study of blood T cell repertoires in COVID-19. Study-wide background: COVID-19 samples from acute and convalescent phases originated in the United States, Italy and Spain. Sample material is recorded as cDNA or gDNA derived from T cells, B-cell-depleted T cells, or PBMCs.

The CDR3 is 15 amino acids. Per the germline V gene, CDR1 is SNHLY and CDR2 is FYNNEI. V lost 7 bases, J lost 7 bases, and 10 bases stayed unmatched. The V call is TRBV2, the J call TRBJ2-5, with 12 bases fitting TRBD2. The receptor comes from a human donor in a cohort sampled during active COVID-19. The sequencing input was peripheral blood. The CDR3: CASKRTSGDQGTQYF. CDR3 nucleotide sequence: TGTGCCAGCAAGCGGACTAGCGGGGATCAGGGGACCCAGTACTTC.